One sample yielded the 24 T cell receptor beta chains listed below, sequenced in a study of breast tumors, draining lymph nodes, adjacent tissues. Each CDR3 protein gets one entry after TCRdb re-called the multiplex PCR reads with MiXCR. The profile shows some 7,600 distinct CDR3 sequences, over 60% of them singletons. The sequenced material came from tumor-adjacent breast tissue. All receptors derive from a female donor with breast cancer. Some clones in this sample may be carry-over from other donors' samples.

The rearrangement links TRBV7-3 to TRBJ2-7, with 10 bases lining up with TRBD2. The CDR3 extends over 13 amino acids. V shed 5 bases and J 4 bases; nucleotides not matched to a gene: 2. Per the germline V gene, CDR1 is SGHTA and CDR2 is FQGTGA. The CDR3 coding sequence is TGTGCCAGCAGCCAGCGGGAGGGGTACGAGCAGTACTTC. It yields the protein CASSQREGYEQYF.

V gene TRBV5-6 combines with J gene TRBJ2-7; D unresolved. The CDR3 runs 14 residues. V lost 1 base and J 2 bases, leaving 10 bases between the germline ends. Per the germline V gene, CDR1 is SGHDT and CDR2 is YYEEEE. DNA for the CDR3: TGTGCCAGCAGCTTGTTACCGAAGACCTACGAGCAGTACTTC. Amino acid sequence: CASSLLPKTYEQYF.

By frequency in the sample, this clonotype is medium-sized. The rearrangement links TRBV7-6 to TRBJ1-4, with D maybe TRBD1 (6 bases). In germline, CDR1 is SGHVS, CDR2 FNYEAQ. V dropped 6 bases and J dropped 0 bases, with 8 bases sitting between them. This CDR3 region has 14 residues. CDR3 residues: CASRQGPTNEKLFF. The CDR3 DNA follows: TGTGCCAGCAGACAGGGCCCAACTAATGAAAAACTGTTTTTT.

CDR3 nucleotides: TGTGCCAGCTCACCACCAGGGGACTACGAGCAGTACTTC. It translates to CASSPPGDYEQYF. The chain has TRBV18 and TRBJ2-7, with TRBD1 as a possible D gene (5 bases). Germline CDR1 KGHSH, CDR2 LQKENI. V lost 0 bases and J 3 bases, leaving 6 bases between the germline ends. CDR3 length: 13 amino acids.

V usage is TRBV20-1 and J usage is TRBJ2-7, with 7 bases matching TRBD2. Germline values: CDR1 DFQATT, CDR2 SNEGSKA (reference sequence). The V and J ends lost 0 bases and 6 bases, in that order; junction bases with no gene match: 17. This CDR3 has 17 amino acids. The CDR3: CSARDRGGGRAPTEQYF. Here the CDR3 DNA reads TGCAGTGCTAGAGATCGGGGTGGCGGGAGAGCTCCTACCGAGCAGTACTTC.

This clonotype was picked up a small number of times. Given a much more abundant clone one base away, this may be a read error. V and J are TRBV2 and TRBJ2-5, with TRBD1 matching 7 bases. Germline V gene data show CDR1 as SNHLY and CDR2 as FYNNEI. Trimming at V came to 11 bases and at J to 2 bases, leaving 14 bases not matched to a gene. This CDR3 comprises 15 residues. The CDR3 is CAGRPGQPLQETQYF. Here the CDR3 DNA reads TGTGCCGGCCGTCCGGGACAGCCCCTTCAAGAGACCCAGTACTTC.

The V gene is TRBV5-5, the J gene TRBJ1-6, with 9 positions matching TRBD1. The length of the CDR3 is 15 residues. J lost 6 bases, V lost 7 bases, and 8 bases had no gene match. Germline lookup yields CDR1 SGHKS and CDR2 YYEKEE (reference sequence). Written as DNA, the CDR3 is TGTGCCAGCGGTAAACAGGGGGCAAGTAATTCACCCCTCCACTTT. This encodes CASGKQGASNSPLHF.

Here the CDR3 reads CASSQGLPETQYF. CDR3 in DNA: TGTGCCAGCAGTCAGGGACTCCCAGAGACCCAGTACTTC. This rearrangement joins TRBV25-1 to TRBJ2-5; TRBD2 is a possible D gene (6 bases). V lost 5 bases and J lost 4, with 11 bases in between. There are 13 residues in the CDR3. The germline V gene has CDR1 MGHDK and CDR2 SYGVNS.

This chain uses TRBV20-1 with TRBJ1-5; 9 bases are a match to TRBD1. CDR1 is DFQATT, CDR2 SNEGSKA, per germline (reference sequence). Germline trimming cut 6 bases from V and 2 bases from J; bases unmatched to any gene: 5. The CDR3 is 14 residues long. The CDR3 sequence is CSAEQGAGNQPQHF. The CDR3 DNA sequence: TGCAGTGCCGAACAGGGGGCTGGCAATCAGCCCCAGCATTTT.

This clonotype is deemed medium-sized. The chain recombines TRBV30 with TRBJ1-2; TRBD1 is a possible D gene (5 bases). The CDR3 length is 12 residues. Trimming took off 3 bases at V and 2 bases at J, with 7 bases between the two ends. The germline V gene encodes CDR1 GTSNPN and CDR2 SVGIG (reference sequence). The CDR3 DNA reads TGTGCCTGGAGGCGGGGGAACTATGGCTACACCTTC. Translated, it gives CAWRRGNYGYTF. The whole variable domain, filled in from reference TRBV30 and TRBJ1-2, reads SQTIHQWPATLVQPVGSPLSLECTVEGTSNPNLYWYRQAAGRGLQLLFYSVGIGQISSEVPQNLSASRPQDRQFILSSKKLLLSDSGFYLCAWRRGNYGYTFGSGTRLTVV.

This clonotype came up many times. This rearrangement joins TRBV3-1 to TRBJ2-2; D remains unclear. From germline, CDR1 is LGHDT and CDR2 YNNKEL (reference sequence). The germline V and J ends were trimmed by 1 base and 6 bases, with 3 bases remaining between them. The CDR3 length is 12 residues. The CDR3 sequence is CASSQVAGELFF. The DNA of the CDR3 is TGTGCCAGCAGCCAAGTCGCCGGGGAGCTGTTTTTT.

The chain employs TRBV7-3 and TRBJ2-5, with 13 positions matching TRBD2. The CDR3 length is 16 residues. V shed 2 bases, J shed 3 bases, and the junction held 3 bases outside the gene matches. The germline CDR1 and CDR2 sequences are SGHTA and FQGTGA. The CDR3 spells CASSLDGTSGEETQYF. CDR3 bases: TGTGCCAGCAGCTTAGATGGGACTAGCGGGGAAGAGACCCAGTACTTC.

The gene calls are TRBV2 and TRBJ2-7; 9 bases agree with TRBD1. Germline CDR1 reads SNHLY; CDR2 reads FYNNEI. After removal of 4 bases from V and 5 bases from J, the junction contained 6 bases not matched to a gene. This CDR3 is built from 14 residues. CDR3 sequence reads: CASSAGQGPDEQYF. Here the CDR3 DNA reads TGTGCCAGCAGTGCGGGACAGGGCCCCGACGAGCAGTACTTC. The whole variable domain, filled in from reference TRBV2 and TRBJ2-7, reads EPEVTQTPSHQVTQMGQEVILRCVPISNHLYFYWYRQILGQKVEFLVSFYNNEISEKSEIFDDQFSVERPDGSNFTLKIRSTKLEDSAMYFCASSAGQGPDEQYFGPGTRLTVT.

This sequence joins TRBV20-1 and TRBJ2-7, with D possibly matching TRBD1 (5 bases). The germline V gene has CDR1 DFQATT and CDR2 SNEGSKA (reference sequence). CDR3 length: 14 residues. V shed 0 bases and J shed 0 bases, with 9 bases lying between them. The CDR3 DNA reads as TGCAGTGCTAGAGAGGCAGGGAACTCCTACGAGCAGTACTTC. It codes for CSAREAGNSYEQYF.

The CDR3 protein is CASSTNSNQPQHF. The DNA for the CDR3 is TGTGCCAGCAGCACGAATAGCAATCAGCCCCAGCATTTT. The gene calls are TRBV7-6 and TRBJ1-5; D is undetermined. Germline CDR1 SGHVS, CDR2 FNYEAQ. This CDR3 spans 13 amino acids. Trimming pared 5 bases from V and 0 bases from J, leaving 5 bases between.

Regarding this clonotype: Relative to the germline gene, one junction end is altered; a read error may explain this. This sequence joins TRBV30 and TRBJ1-1; possibly TRBD1 for D (6 bases). CDR1 is GTSNPN and CDR2 is SVGIG in the germline V gene (reference sequence). This CDR3 is 12 amino acids long. CDR3 nucleotides: TGTGCCTGGAGTCCACAGGGATCTGAAGCTTCCTTT. Protein: CAWSPQGSEASF.

At least ten counts were recorded for this clonotype. This chain uses TRBV9 with TRBJ2-7; the D gene is possibly TRBD2 (6 bases). In germline, CDR1 is SGDLS, CDR2 YYNGEE. The CDR3 spans 12 residues. V shed 3 bases and J shed 5 bases, with 9 bases lying between them. The CDR3, as DNA: TGTGCCAGCAGCGGACTAGATGACGAGCAGTACTTC. Protein sequence: CASSGLDDEQYF.

This clonotype occurred a few times. J is TRBJ2-7 and V is TRBV5-1; either TRBD1 or TRBD2 may fit D (5 bases each). Trimming took 4 bases from V and 5 from J, leaving 19 bases between them. CDR3 length equals 15 residues. CDR1 SGHRS and CDR2 YFSETQ come from the germline V gene. In nucleotides, the CDR3 is TGCGCCAGCAGCCCCTCGGTCGGGGACCGCAACGAGCAGTACTTC. Amino acid sequence: CASSPSVGDRNEQYF.

The table lists this clonotype with a count of one. The V gene is TRBV6-6, the J gene TRBJ2-7, with a weak D call TRBD2 (5 bases). Trimming cost V 10 bases and J 1 base, with 17 bases left between them. CDR3 size: 14 residues. Per the germline V gene, CDR1 is MNHNY and CDR2 is SVGAGI (reference sequence). In DNA form, the CDR3 reads TGTGCCACCCGAGAGGGCGGCGTATCCTACGAGCAGTACTTC. Translated: CATREGGVSYEQYF.

The chain has TRBV10-1 and TRBJ2-3; 7 positions match TRBD1. CDR3 size: 10 residues. V gave up 11 bases and J gave up 5 bases; unmatched junction bases: 1. Germline values: CDR1 WNHNN, CDR2 SYGVQD (reference sequence). The CDR3 is CAYRGDTQYF. CDR3 nucleotide sequence: TGCGCCTACAGGGGAGATACGCAGTATTTT.

This clonotype has only one observation. Relative to the germline gene, one junction end is altered; a read error may explain this. The gene calls are TRBV10-3 and TRBJ1-6, with 8 nucleotides matching TRBD1. This CDR3 region has 14 residues. Germline loops: CDR1 ENHRY, CDR2 SYGVKD. The DNA for the CDR3 is TGTGACATCAGTCCCGGGACAGGATATTCACCCCTCCACTTT. Translation: CDISPGTGYSPLHF.

The chain joins TRBV10-3 to TRBJ2-3, with a weak D call TRBD2 (6 bases). V lost 4 bases and J 0 bases, leaving 17 bases between the germline ends. The CDR3 runs 17 residues. CDR1 is ENHRY and CDR2 is SYGVKD in the germline V gene. The CDR3, as DNA: TGTGCCATCAGTGTTAGTAGCGGATCAGCTAGCACAGATACGCAGTATTTT. Its protein is CAISVSSGSASTDTQYF.

Many counts were recorded for this clonotype. The chain employs TRBV6-2 or TRBV6-3 and TRBJ2-2, with D unclear. Germline CDR1 MNHEY, CDR2 SVGEGT. Trimming took 2 bases from V and 3 from J, leaving 4 bases between them. The CDR3 loop spans 13 amino acids. The CDR3 DNA follows: TGTGCCAGCAGTTACGGAGACACCGGGGAGCTGTTTTTT. Encoded protein: CASSYGDTGELFF.

This chain uses TRBV29-1 with TRBJ2-7, with D perhaps TRBD1 (6 bases). This CDR3 region has 14 residues. The germline V gene encodes CDR1 SQVTM and CDR2 ANQGSEA. V shed 7 bases and J shed 6 bases, with 22 bases lying between them. The CDR3 sequence is CSAQPGQPPREQYF. In DNA form, the CDR3 reads TGCAGCGCTCAACCGGGACAACCGCCCCGCGAGCAGTACTTC.